This T cell receptor beta chain was profiled in a study of shared clonotypes between healthy human individuals. Recent acute infections and vaccinations were absent in the healthy HIV-negative adult donors. Points from the study as a whole: Across subsets, estimated richness was generally greater for naive than for memory populations. Naive CD4 clonotype sharing across several donors was 4% to 5.5%.

The germline CDR1 and CDR2 sequences are KGHSY and FQNENV. This CDR3 is 16 amino acids long. V lost 0 bases, J lost 5 bases, and 17 bases lay in between. Regarding this clone: The target antigen is unknown.

The method was immunoSEQ multiplex PCR; TCRdb's version includes in-frame clones alone and lacks a portion of them. The sample has about 690,000 clones, about 90% seen once; the top ten hold 34%. V gene TRBV16 combines with J gene TRBJ2-7; D is possibly TRBD1 (5 bases). This receptor was taken from a man between 18 and 35 years old in good health. Some clones in this sample may be carry-over from other donors' samples. The sample taken for sequencing was memory CD8+ T cells from PBMCs. Subset in this sample: CD45RO+ cells pooled with CCR7-negative TemRA cells. CDR3 DNA: TGTGCCAGCAGCCAATCAAGGTTCGCAGGGCCCAACGAGCAGTACTTC. Encoded protein: CASSQSRFAGPNEQYF.